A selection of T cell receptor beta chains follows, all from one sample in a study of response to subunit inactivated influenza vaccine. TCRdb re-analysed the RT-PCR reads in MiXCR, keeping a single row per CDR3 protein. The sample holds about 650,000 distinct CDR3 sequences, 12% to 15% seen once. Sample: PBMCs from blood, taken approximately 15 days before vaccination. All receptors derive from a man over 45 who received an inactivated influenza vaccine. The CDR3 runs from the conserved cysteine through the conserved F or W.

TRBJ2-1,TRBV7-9,CASSQGSYNEQFF
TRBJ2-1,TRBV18,CASSLRGGFLGEQFF
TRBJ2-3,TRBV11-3,CASSIDNREGTDTQYF
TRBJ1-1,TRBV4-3,CASSQDIWGWAFF
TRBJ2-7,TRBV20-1,CSASRGGTYEQYF
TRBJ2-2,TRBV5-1,CASSALAGANTGELFF
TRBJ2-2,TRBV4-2,CASSPSGFANTGELFF
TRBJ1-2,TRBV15,CATSRGAGSNYGYTF
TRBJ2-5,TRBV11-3,CASSLGPLAGGLQETQYF
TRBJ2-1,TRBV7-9,CASSLTSGGFYNEQFF
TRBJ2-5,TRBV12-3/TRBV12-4,CASRTPGQGVQYF
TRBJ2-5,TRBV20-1,CSATHSETQYF
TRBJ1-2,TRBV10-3,CAISEWGGVGYGYTF
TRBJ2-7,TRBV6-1,CASSEAGVHEQYF
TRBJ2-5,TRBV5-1,CASRRHRDIIQETQYF
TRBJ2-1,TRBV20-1,CSATSGRTYNEQFF
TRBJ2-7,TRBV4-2,CASSQDATSLYEQYF
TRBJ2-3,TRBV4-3,CASSRYRGGSTDTQYF
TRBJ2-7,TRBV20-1,CSATAILAGGPVFPYEQYF
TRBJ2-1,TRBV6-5,CASSYSTSGANNEQFF
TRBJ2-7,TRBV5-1,CASSFGQAREQYF
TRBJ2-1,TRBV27,CASSLSLGRLNEQFF
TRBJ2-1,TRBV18,CASSPNEGLEQFF
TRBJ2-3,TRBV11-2,CASSASGPKDTQYF